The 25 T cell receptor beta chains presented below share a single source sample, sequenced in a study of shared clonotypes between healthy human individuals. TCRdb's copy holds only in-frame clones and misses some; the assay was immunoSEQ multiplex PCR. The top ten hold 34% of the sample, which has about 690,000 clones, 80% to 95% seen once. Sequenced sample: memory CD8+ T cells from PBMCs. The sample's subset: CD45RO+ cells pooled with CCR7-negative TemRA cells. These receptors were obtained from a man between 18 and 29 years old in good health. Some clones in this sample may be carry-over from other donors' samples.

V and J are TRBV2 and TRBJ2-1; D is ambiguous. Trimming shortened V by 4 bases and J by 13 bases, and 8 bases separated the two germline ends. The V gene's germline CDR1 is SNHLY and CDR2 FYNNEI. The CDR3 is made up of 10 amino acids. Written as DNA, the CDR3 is TGTGCCAGCAGTGGCGGCGTTCAGTTCTTC. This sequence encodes CASSGGVQFF.

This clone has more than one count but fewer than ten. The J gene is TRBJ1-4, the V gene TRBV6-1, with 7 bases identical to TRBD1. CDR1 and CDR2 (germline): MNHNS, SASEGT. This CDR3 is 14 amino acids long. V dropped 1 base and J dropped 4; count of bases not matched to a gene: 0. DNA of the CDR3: TGTGCCAGCAGTGAAGGACAGGGTAATGAAAAACTGTTTTTT. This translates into CASSEGQGNEKLFF.

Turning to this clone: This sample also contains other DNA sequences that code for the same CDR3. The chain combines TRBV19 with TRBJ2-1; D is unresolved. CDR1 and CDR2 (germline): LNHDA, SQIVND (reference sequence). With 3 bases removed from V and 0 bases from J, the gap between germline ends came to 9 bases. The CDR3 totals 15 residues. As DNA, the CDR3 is TGTGCCAGTAGTATCTCTCGGAGCTCCTACAATGAGCAGTTCTTC. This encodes CASSISRSSYNEQFF.

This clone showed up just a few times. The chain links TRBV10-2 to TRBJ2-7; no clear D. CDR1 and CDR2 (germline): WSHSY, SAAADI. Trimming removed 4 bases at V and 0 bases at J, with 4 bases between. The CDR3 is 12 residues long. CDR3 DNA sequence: TGCGCCAGCAGTGGGATCTCCTACGAGCAGTACTTC. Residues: CASSGISYEQYF.

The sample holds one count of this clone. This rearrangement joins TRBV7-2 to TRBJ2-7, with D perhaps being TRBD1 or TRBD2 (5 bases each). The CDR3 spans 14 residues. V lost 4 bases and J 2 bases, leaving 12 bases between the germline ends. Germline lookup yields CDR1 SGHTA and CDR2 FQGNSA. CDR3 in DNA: TGTGCCAGCAGCTGGGGGACGACCGCCTACGAGCAGTACTTC. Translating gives CASSWGTTAYEQYF.

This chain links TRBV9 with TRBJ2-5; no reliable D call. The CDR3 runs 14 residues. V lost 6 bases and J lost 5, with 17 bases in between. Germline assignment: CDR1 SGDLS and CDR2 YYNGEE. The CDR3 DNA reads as TGTGCCAGCACCCCTTACCGTTGGGCGGAGACCCAGTACTTC. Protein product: CASTPYRWAETQYF.

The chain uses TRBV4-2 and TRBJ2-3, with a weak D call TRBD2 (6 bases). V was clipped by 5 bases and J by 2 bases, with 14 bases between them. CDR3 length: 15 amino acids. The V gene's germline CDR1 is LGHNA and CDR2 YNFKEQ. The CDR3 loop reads CASSWGVGITDTQYF. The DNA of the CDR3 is TGTGCCAGCAGCTGGGGGGTAGGGATCACAGATACGCAGTATTTT.

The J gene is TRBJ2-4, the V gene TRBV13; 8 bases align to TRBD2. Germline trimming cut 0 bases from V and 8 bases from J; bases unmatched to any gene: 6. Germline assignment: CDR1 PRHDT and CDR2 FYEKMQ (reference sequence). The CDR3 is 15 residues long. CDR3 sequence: CASSLGGGEGDIQYF. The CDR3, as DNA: TGTGCCAGCAGCTTAGGCGGGGGGGAAGGAGACATTCAGTACTTC.

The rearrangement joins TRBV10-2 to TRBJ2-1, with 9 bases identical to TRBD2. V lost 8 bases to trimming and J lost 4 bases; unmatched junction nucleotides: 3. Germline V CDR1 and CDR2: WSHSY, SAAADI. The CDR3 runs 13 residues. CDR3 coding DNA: TGCGCCAGCCAGCGGGAGGTATACAATGAGCAGTTCTTC. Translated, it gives CASQREVYNEQFF.

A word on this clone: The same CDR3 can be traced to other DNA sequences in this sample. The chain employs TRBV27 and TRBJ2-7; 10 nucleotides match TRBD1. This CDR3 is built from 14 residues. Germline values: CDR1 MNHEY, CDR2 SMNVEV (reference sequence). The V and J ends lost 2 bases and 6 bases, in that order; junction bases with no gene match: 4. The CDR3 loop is CASSLRQGAREQYF. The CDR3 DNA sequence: TGTGCCAGCAGTTTACGACAGGGGGCGCGCGAGCAGTACTTC.

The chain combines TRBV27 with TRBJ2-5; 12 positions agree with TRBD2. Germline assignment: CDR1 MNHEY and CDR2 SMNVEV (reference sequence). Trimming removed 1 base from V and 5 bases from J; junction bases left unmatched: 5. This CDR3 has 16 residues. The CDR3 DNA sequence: TGTGCCAGCAGTTTATTTGCTAGCGGGAGGGGGGAGACCCAGTACTTC. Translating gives CASSLFASGRGETQYF.

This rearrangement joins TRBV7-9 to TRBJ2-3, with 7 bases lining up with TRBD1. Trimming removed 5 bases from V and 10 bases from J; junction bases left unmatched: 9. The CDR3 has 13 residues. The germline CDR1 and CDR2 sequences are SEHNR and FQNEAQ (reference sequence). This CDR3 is CASSQDRTGAQYF. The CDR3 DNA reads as TGTGCCAGCAGCCAGGACCGAACAGGGGCGCAGTATTTT.

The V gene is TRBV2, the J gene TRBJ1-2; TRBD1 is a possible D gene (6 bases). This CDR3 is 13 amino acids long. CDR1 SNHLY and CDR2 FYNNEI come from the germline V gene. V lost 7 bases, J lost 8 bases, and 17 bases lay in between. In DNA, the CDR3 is TGTGCCAGCACTCCGGGGACATCGGTCGGCTACACCTTC. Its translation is CASTPGTSVGYTF.

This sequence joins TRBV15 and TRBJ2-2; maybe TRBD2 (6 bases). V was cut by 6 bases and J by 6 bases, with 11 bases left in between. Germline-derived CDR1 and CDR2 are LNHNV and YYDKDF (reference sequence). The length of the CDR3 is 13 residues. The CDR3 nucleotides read TGTGCCACCAGGAGTGGGGAGGCCGGGGAGCTGTTTTTT. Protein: CATRSGEAGELFF.

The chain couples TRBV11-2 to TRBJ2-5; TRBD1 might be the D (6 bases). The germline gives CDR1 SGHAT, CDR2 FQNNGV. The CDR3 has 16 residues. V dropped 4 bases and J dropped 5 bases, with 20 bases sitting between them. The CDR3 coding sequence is TGTGCCAGCAGCTCCCCGACAGGACTGTTCTGGGAGACCCAGTACTTC. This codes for CASSSPTGLFWETQYF.

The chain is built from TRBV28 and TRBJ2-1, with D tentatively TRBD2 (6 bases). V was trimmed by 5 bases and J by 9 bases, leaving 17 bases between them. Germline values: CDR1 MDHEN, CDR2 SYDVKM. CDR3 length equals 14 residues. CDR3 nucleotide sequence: TGTGCCAGCAGTCCGTACTCTAGCGAGCCTGAGCAGTTCTTC. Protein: CASSPYSSEPEQFF. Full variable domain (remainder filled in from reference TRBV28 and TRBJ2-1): DVKVTQSSRYLVKRTGEKVFLECVQDMDHENMFWYRQDPGLGLRLIYFSYDVKMKEKGDIPEGYSVSREKKERFSLILESASTNQTSMYLCASSPYSSEPEQFFGPGTRLTVL.

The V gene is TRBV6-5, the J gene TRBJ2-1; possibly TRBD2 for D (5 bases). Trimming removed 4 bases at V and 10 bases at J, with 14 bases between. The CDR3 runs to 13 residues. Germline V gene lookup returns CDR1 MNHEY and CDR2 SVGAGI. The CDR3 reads CASSSIGLLEQFF. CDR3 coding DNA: TGTGCCAGCAGTTCAATAGGACTTCTCGAGCAGTTCTTC.

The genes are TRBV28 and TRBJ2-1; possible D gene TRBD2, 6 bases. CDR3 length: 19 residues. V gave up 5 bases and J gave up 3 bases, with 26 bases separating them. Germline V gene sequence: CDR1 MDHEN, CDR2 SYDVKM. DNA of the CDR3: TGTGCCAGCAGTACGCGGGACCATCGAATTGAGACTATCTACAATGAGCAGTTCTTC. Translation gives CASSTRDHRIETIYNEQFF.

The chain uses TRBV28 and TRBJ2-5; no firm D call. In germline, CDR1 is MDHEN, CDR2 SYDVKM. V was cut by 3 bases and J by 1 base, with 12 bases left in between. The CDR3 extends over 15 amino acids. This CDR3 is CASSLAGRPQETQYF. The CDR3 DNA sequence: TGTGCCAGCAGTTTGGCCGGCCGCCCCCAAGAGACCCAGTACTTC.

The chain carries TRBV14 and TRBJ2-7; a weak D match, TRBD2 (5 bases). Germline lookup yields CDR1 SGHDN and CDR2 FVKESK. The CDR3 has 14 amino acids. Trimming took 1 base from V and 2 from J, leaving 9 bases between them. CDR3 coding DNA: TGTGCCAGCAGCCAAGCTTCCGGGGCCTACGAGCAGTACTTC. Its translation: CASSQASGAYEQYF.

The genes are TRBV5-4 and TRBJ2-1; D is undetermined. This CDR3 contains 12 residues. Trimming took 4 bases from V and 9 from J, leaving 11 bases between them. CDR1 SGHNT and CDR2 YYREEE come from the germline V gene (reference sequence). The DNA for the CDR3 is TGTGCCAGCAGCCTGATTGGGGTTGAGCAGTTCTTC. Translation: CASSLIGVEQFF.

The CDR3 is CASRRLEETQYF. The CDR3 nucleotides read TGTGCCAGCAGGCGACTGGAAGAGACCCAGTACTTC. This rearrangement joins TRBV7-2 to TRBJ2-5; no clear D gene. Deletions cut 6 bases from V and 3 bases from J, with 8 bases between. Germline V gene lookup returns CDR1 SGHTA and CDR2 FQGNSA. This CDR3 is 12 amino acids long. Based on the CDR3 plus reference TRBV7-2 and TRBJ2-5, the full variable domain is GAGVSQSPSNKVTEKGKDVELRCDPISGHTALYWYRQSLGQGLEFLIYFQGNSAPDKSGLPSDRFSAERTGGSVSTLTIQRTQQEDSAVYLCASRRLEETQYFGPGTRLLVL.

The CDR3 region is CASSLSDRGRLAEETQYF. The CDR3 DNA follows: TGTGCCAGCAGCTTGTCGGACAGGGGGCGCCTTGCTGAAGAGACCCAGTACTTC. The chain couples TRBV5-6 to TRBJ2-5, with 11 bases that match TRBD1. The trim removed 1 base at V and 3 bases at J, leaving 11 bases unmatched. CDR1 and CDR2 from the germline V gene are SGHDT and YYEEEE. The CDR3 extends over 18 amino acids.

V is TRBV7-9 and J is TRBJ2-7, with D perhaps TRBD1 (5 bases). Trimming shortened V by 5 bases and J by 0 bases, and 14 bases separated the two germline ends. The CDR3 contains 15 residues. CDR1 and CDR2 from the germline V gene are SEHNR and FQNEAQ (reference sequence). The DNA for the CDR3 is TGTGCCAGCAGCAATTCCAGGGATACCTCCTACGAGCAGTACTTC. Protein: CASSNSRDTSYEQYF.

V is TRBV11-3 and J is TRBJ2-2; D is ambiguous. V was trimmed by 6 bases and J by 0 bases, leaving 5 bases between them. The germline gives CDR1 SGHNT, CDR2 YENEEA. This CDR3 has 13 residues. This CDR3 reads CASSRPNTGELFF. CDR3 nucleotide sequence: TGTGCCAGCAGTCGACCGAACACCGGGGAGCTGTTTTTT.